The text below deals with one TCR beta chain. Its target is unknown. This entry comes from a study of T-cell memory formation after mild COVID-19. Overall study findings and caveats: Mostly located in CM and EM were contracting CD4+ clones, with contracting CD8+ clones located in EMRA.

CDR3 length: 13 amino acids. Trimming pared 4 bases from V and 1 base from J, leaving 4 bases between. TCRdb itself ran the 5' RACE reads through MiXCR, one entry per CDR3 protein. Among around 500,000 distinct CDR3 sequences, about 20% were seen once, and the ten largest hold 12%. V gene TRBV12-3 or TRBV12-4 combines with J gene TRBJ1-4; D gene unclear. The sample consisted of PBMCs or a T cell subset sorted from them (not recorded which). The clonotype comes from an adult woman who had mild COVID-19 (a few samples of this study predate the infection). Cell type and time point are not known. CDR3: CASSSLTNEKLFF. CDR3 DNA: TGTGCCAGCAGTTCGTTAACTAATGAAAAACTGTTTTTT.